The present entry profiles one TCR beta chain with its context. Per the original methods: Amplification from reference gene primers served as the basis for estimated nucleated cell counts. Generated by immunoSEQ multiplex PCR, the TCRdb table keeps only in-frame clones and is missing some. For V, J and clone size, that table is used; D and trimming come from the DNA. The data contain about 170,000 clones, 84% of them singletons. The sample originates from a study of blood T cell repertoires in COVID-19. Study in general: Samples taken during acute and convalescent COVID-19 were collected in the United States, Italy and Spain.

Germline-derived CDR1 and CDR2 are MNHNY and SVGAGI (reference sequence). This CDR3 has 17 residues. Trimming cost V 5 bases and J 6 bases, with 23 bases left between them. Sequenced input: peripheral blood. This chain links TRBV6-6 with TRBJ1-5, with TRBD1 as a possible D gene (6 bases). This clonotype originated in a human donor with acute or convalescent COVID-19. The donor label of this sample is uncertain. This CDR3 is CASSHLSGGGTVQPQHF. Written as DNA, the CDR3 is TGTGCCAGCAGTCACCTGTCCGGGGGGGGCACTGTTCAGCCCCAGCATTTT.